What follows is one T cell receptor beta chain and its context. Germline trimming cut 4 bases from V and 3 bases from J; bases unmatched to any gene: 9. Per the germline V gene, CDR1 is MNHEY and CDR2 is SVGEGT. The CDR3 contains 17 residues. The data were obtained in a study of T cell responses to AZD1222 COVID-19 vaccine. Produced via immunoSEQ multiplex PCR; TCRdb's table is partial and in-frame only. The sample records 99,000 or so clones, 87% being singletons. This receptor was obtained from an adult in good health. The specimen was peripheral blood, collected on day 0 of AZD1222 vaccination. The rearrangement uses TRBV6-2 or TRBV6-3 and TRBJ2-2; 9 bases match TRBD2. In DNA form, the CDR3 reads TGTGCCAGCAGTTTTATCGACCTAGCGGGGTACACCGGGGAGCTGTTTTTT. Protein product: CASSFIDLAGYTGELFF.